This TCR beta chain derives from a study of cytomegalovirus exposure and HLA in healthy donors. Study outcomes and limitations: Within the data, a cluster of highly shared sequence variants was likely a sequencing artifact. A later look showed TCR association rates differing by HLA locus, highest for DRB1 and lowest for HLA-C.

Germline V gene data show CDR1 as SGHNT and CDR2 as YYREEE (reference sequence). This CDR3 region has 16 residues. J was trimmed by 1 base and V by 5 bases; bases with no gene match: 7. In this sample, this clone turned up a few times. No antigen is known for it. Researchers ran the PCR with 60 Vbeta and 13 Jbeta primers. The method was immunoSEQ multiplex PCR; TCRdb's version includes in-frame clones alone and lacks a portion of them. This sample carries 100,000 to 150,000 clones, approximately 61% of them seen once, and the ten largest clones take 1.5% to 2%. This sequence joins TRBV5-4 and TRBJ2-2; 8 bases map to TRBD2. The clonotype comes from a man younger than 45 in good health and CMV-seropositive. What was sequenced was PBMCs. This CDR3 is CASSLRTSQNTGELFF. The CDR3 DNA reads TGTGCCAGCAGTCTTAGGACTAGCCAGAACACCGGGGAGCTGTTTTTT.